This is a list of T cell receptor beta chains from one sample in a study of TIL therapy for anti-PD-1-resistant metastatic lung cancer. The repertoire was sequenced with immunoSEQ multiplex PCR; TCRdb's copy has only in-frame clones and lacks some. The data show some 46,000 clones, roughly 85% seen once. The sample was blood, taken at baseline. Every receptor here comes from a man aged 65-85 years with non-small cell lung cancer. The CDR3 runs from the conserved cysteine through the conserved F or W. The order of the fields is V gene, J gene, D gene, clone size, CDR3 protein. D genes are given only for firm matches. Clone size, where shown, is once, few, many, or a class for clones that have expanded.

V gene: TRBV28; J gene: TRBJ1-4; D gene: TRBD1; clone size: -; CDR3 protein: CASSVTGGNEKLFF
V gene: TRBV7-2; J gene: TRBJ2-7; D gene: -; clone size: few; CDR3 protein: CASSLGGAGSYEQYF
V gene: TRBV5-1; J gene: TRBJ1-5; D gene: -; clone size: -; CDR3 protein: CASSLEGSGAQPQHF
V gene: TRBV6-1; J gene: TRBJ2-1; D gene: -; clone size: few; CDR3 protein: CASRRTWDSYNEQFF
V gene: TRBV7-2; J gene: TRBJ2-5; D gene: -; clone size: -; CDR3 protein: CASTLGGIFQETQYF
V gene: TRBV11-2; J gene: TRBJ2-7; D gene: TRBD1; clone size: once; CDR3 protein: CASSLYRGSNEQYF
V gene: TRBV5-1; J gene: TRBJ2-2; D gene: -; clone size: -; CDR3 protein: CASSLAPTTGELFF
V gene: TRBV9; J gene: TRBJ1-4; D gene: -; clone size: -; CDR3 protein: CASSMGLTNEKLFF
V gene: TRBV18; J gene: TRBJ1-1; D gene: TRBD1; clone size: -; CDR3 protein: CASSLWDSTEAFF
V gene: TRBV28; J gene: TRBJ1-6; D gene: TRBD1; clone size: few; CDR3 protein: CASSVRQGSNSPLHF
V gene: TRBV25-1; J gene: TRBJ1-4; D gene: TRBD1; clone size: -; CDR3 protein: CASSEGGQGALSNEKLFF